Listed here are 19 T cell receptor beta chains from one sample, sequenced in a study of blood T cell repertoires in COVID-19. The method was immunoSEQ multiplex PCR; TCRdb's version includes in-frame clones alone and lacks a portion of them. Of approximately 250,000 clones listed, roughly 88% are singletons. Sequenced sample: peripheral blood. The origin of the receptors is a man between 35 and 55 years old who had recovered from COVID-19.

The chain couples TRBV3-1 (or the pseudogene TRBV3-2) to TRBJ1-6; tentatively, D is TRBD1 (5 bases). The CDR3 contains 12 residues. V lost 3 bases and J 13 bases, leaving 10 bases between the germline ends. CDR1 and CDR2 from the germline V gene are LGHDT and YNNKEL (reference sequence). CDR3 sequence reads: CASSQGGVPLHF. The CDR3 DNA reads TGTGCCAGCAGCCAGGGGGGAGTTCCCCTCCACTTT.

The rearrangement joins TRBV11-2 to TRBJ1-6, with 7 bases fitting TRBD1. Per the germline V gene, CDR1 is SGHAT and CDR2 is FQNNGV. This CDR3 has 16 residues. J was trimmed by 5 bases and V by 5 bases; bases with no gene match: 9. Written as DNA, the CDR3 is TGTGCCAGCAGCAATACAGGGGATTTTGATAATTCACCCCTCCACTTT. Its protein is CASSNTGDFDNSPLHF.

This clone has just one count. The chain employs TRBV19 and TRBJ1-5; 7 bases map to TRBD1. J was trimmed by 1 base and V by 4 bases; bases with no gene match: 4. CDR3 length: 15 amino acids. Germline CDR1 and CDR2: LNHDA and SQIVND (reference sequence). This CDR3 reads CASSTPTGSNQPQHF. Written as DNA, the CDR3 is TGTGCCAGTAGTACCCCGACAGGGAGCAATCAGCCCCAGCATTTT.

The gene calls are TRBV4-1 and TRBJ2-2; 8 bases align to TRBD2. CDR1 is MGHRA, CDR2 YSYEKL, per germline. This CDR3 contains 15 residues. The trim removed 3 bases at V and 2 bases at J, leaving 2 bases unmatched. CDR3 protein: CASSQRGANTGELFF. DNA of the CDR3: TGCGCCAGCAGCCAGCGGGGGGCAAACACCGGGGAGCTGTTTTTT.

This rearrangement joins TRBV5-5 to TRBJ1-1; D is ambiguous. The CDR3 totals 12 residues. The germline CDR1 and CDR2 sequences are SGHKS and YYEKEE (reference sequence). V was clipped by 2 bases and J by 6 bases, with 8 bases between them. The CDR3 sequence: CASSFDTAEAFF. Here the CDR3 DNA reads TGTGCCAGCAGCTTCGATACGGCTGAAGCTTTCTTT.

Ten or more counts support this clone. The rearrangement uses TRBV6-4 and TRBJ2-3, with 7 nucleotides matching TRBD2. Germline lookup yields CDR1 MRHNA and CDR2 SNTAGT. This CDR3 has 16 amino acids. The junction had 6 bases not matched to a gene; V was cut back by 0 bases and J by 3 bases. As DNA, the CDR3 is TGTGCCAGCAGTGACTCAAGCGGGAAGGGGACAGATACGCAGTATTTT. Translated: CASSDSSGKGTDTQYF.

This chain joins TRBV3-1 (or the pseudogene TRBV3-2) and TRBJ2-5; weak D call: TRBD1 (6 bases). V was cut by 0 bases and J by 4 bases, with 15 bases left in between. The CDR3 runs to 16 residues. The germline V gene encodes CDR1 LGHDT and CDR2 YNNKEL (reference sequence). CDR3 in amino acids: CASSQEGFRTAETQYF. The CDR3 bases are TGTGCCAGCAGCCAAGAGGGGTTCAGGACAGCAGAGACCCAGTACTTC.

The chain couples TRBV6-2 or TRBV6-3 to TRBJ1-2; perhaps TRBD1 as D (5 bases). Between the trimmed V and J ends, which lost 3 bases and 4 bases, there was a span of 21 bases. This CDR3 is built from 17 residues. Germline V gene sequence: CDR1 MNHEY, CDR2 SVGEGT. CDR3 sequence reads: CASSYDSPALSGYGYTF. CDR3 in DNA: TGTGCCAGCAGTTATGACAGCCCGGCGCTAAGTGGCTATGGCTACACCTTC.

The genes are TRBV5-4 and TRBJ2-7, with D possibly TRBD2 on 6 matching bases. Germline CDR1 and CDR2: SGHNT and YYREEE (reference sequence). This CDR3 region has 16 residues. V was pared by 0 bases and J by 0 bases, with 13 bases between. The CDR3 DNA follows: TGTGCCAGCAGCTTGGCGGGTGGGACTGGCTCCTACGAGCAGTACTTC. This gives the protein CASSLAGGTGSYEQYF.

This chain links TRBV3-1 (or the pseudogene TRBV3-2) with TRBJ2-7, with unresolved D. Trimming removed 1 base from V and 2 bases from J, with 9 bases in between. The CDR3 has 14 amino acids. Germline loops: CDR1 LGHDT, CDR2 YNNKEL (reference sequence). The CDR3 nucleotides are TGTGCCAGCAGCCAAGCTAGAAGTCCCTACGAGCAGTACTTC. This gives the protein CASSQARSPYEQYF.

This clone was observed a handful of times. The rearrangement links TRBV6-2 or TRBV6-3 to TRBJ2-3; 8 bases are a match to TRBD2. V trimming: 5 bases; J trimming: 2 bases; junction bases outside the gene matches: 9. The CDR3 contains 16 residues. Germline V gives CDR1 MNHEY, CDR2 SVGEGT. CDR3 loop: CASSPPGGPNTDTQYF. The CDR3 DNA is TGTGCCAGCAGTCCCCCGGGGGGGCCTAACACAGATACGCAGTATTTT.

This clone was seen a handful of times. This chain joins TRBV11-2 and TRBJ1-5; tentative D call: TRBD1 (5 bases). The CDR3 runs to 13 residues. Deletions cut 5 bases from V and 5 bases from J, with 10 bases between. The germline V gene encodes CDR1 SGHAT and CDR2 FQNNGV. DNA for the CDR3: TGTGCCAGCAGCCGGACACCTGATCAGCCCCAGCATTTT. Translation: CASSRTPDQPQHF.

V usage is TRBV6-2 or TRBV6-3 and J usage is TRBJ2-3; 14 bases agree with TRBD2. The germline gives CDR1 MNHEY, CDR2 SVGEGT. V lost 2 bases, J lost 1 base, and 11 bases stayed unmatched. The CDR3 has 20 residues. The CDR3 reads CASSYGGLAGVGSRTDTQYF. The DNA of the CDR3 is TGTGCCAGCAGTTACGGGGGACTAGCGGGAGTCGGTAGTCGCACAGATACGCAGTATTTT.

The V gene is TRBV9, the J gene TRBJ2-1, with TRBD2 matching over 11 bases. This CDR3 region has 15 residues. V gave up 3 bases and J gave up 9 bases; unmatched junction bases: 8. Germline assignment: CDR1 SGDLS and CDR2 YYNGEE. Written as DNA, the CDR3 is TGTGCCAGCAGCGGTTTAGCGGGGGGGCCAGGTGAGCAGTTCTTC. It yields the protein CASSGLAGGPGEQFF.

This chain links TRBV3-1 (or the pseudogene TRBV3-2) with TRBJ1-5; TRBD1 agrees at 9 bases. J gave up 5 bases and V 4 bases, and 12 bases lay outside the gene matches. CDR1 and CDR2 from the germline V gene are LGHDT and YNNKEL (reference sequence). CDR3 length: 17 amino acids. CDR3 DNA sequence: TGTGCCAGCAGCCCCTTCGGGGGACAGGGTAGGCATCAGCCCCAGCATTTT. It translates to CASSPFGGQGRHQPQHF.

The CDR3 loop is CASSQGWTSANEQFF. CDR3 in DNA: TGCGCCAGCAGCCAAGGATGGACTAGCGCCAATGAGCAGTTCTTC. The gene calls are TRBV4-1 and TRBJ2-1, with TRBD2 matching 9 bases. The CDR3 contains 15 residues. Germline assignment: CDR1 MGHRA and CDR2 YSYEKL. The V and J ends lost 1 base and 6 bases, in that order; junction bases with no gene match: 4.

The V and J genes are TRBV7-9 and TRBJ1-2; D not certain. CDR1 is SEHNR, CDR2 FQNEAQ, per germline (reference sequence). The CDR3 spans 14 residues. Trimming left V 4 bases short and J 8 bases short, with 17 bases between. The CDR3 is CASSSESEWAGYTF. In nucleotides, the CDR3 is TGTGCCAGCAGCTCGGAATCCGAGTGGGCGGGCTACACCTTC.

The chain recombines TRBV6-5 with TRBJ2-1, with a weak D call TRBD1 (6 bases). Germline loops: CDR1 MNHEY, CDR2 SVGAGI. V gave up 7 bases and J gave up 12 bases, with 19 bases separating them. The CDR3 length is 13 residues. The chain's CDR3 is CASMEALPGVQFF. The CDR3 DNA reads as TGTGCCAGCATGGAGGCTCTCCCAGGGGTGCAGTTCTTC.

Turning to this clone: This sample includes further DNA sequences coding for the same CDR3. The chain joins TRBV20-1 to TRBJ1-2; D might be TRBD1 (5 bases). This CDR3 has 10 residues. The germline V gene has CDR1 DFQATT and CDR2 SNEGSKA (reference sequence). Here the CDR3 reads CSGGRDGYTF. CDR3 nucleotides: TGCAGCGGGGGAAGAGATGGCTACACCTTC.